The sequence of this T cell receptor beta chain was determined in a study of T cells in Graves' hyperthyroidism and ophthalmopathy. To note about this clonotype: Its target is unknown.

Authors of the study amplified TCR beta CDR3 regions from RNA transcripts. The HTBI primer set served for first-round RT-PCR of the TCR CDR3. TCRdb ran MiXCR on the multiplex PCR reads and lists one entry per CDR3 protein. Here the sample spans about 640,000 distinct CDR3 sequences, less than 25% being singletons. General study findings and limits: In the analysis, a 13 V-J model separated ophthalmopathy from stable hyperthyroidism.

CDR1 is MDHEN, CDR2 SYDVKM, per germline. V gave up 4 bases and J gave up 4 bases; unmatched junction bases: 5. This CDR3 has 16 residues. Used for diagnoses were clinical symptoms, serum thyroxine and TRAb, thyroid ultrasound and orbital computed tomography. The PBMCs had their origin in 10 ml of fresh peripheral blood. Material for sequencing was blood. The V gene is TRBV28, the J gene TRBJ2-1; 12 positions match TRBD2. This TCR derives from a man aged 25 to 40 with Graves' ophthalmopathy. The CDR3 bases are TGTGCCAGCAGTTCCCCGACTAGCGGGAGTTACAATGAGCAGTTCTTC. As protein: CASSSPTSGSYNEQFF.